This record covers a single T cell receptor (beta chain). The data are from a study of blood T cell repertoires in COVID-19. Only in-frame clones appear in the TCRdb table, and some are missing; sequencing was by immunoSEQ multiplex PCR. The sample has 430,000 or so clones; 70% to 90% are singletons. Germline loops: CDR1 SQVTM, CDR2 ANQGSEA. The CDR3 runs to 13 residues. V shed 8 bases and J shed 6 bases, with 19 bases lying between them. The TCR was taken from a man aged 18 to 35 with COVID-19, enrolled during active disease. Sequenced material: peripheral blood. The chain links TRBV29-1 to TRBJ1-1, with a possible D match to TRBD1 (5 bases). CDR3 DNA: TGCAGCTTTCAATGGGGGGGGAATTCTGAAGCTTTCTTT. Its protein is CSFQWGGNSEAFF.